A single sample gave rise to the 12 T cell receptor beta chains below, sequenced in a study of regulatory T cells in long-lasting Graves disease. Assembly of TCR beta libraries relied on iRepertoire HTBI primers together with Arm-PCR of CDR3 regions. A single record per CDR3 protein comes from TCRdb applying MiXCR to the multiplex PCR reads. This sample has under 800,000 distinct CDR3 sequences; about 15% occur once, and the top ten carry 15% to 20%. Sample time point: newly diagnosed GD, antithyroid drugs for less than 3 months. Researchers made the TCR library from RNA that was extracted from PBMCs. The same specimen was also included in a second study, on T cells in Graves' hyperthyroidism and ophthalmopathy.

The source material was peripheral blood mononuclear cells (PBMCs), sampled at new diagnosis, from a patient treated with antithyroid drugs. These receptors were obtained from a woman in her thirties with Graves disease.

Only one count was recorded for this clonotype. The V and J genes are TRBV6-1 and TRBJ2-1; 9 positions agree with TRBD2. The CDR3 has 19 amino acids. V lost 4 bases to trimming and J lost 7 bases; unmatched junction nucleotides: 20. Germline V lookup: CDR1 MNHNS, CDR2 SASEGT. CDR3 bases: TGTGCCAGCAGTGTGAGAGCGGGAGGAGATAGTGGTATCAATAATGAGCAGTTCTTC. This encodes CASSVRAGGDSGINNEQFF.

The genes are TRBV6-2 or TRBV6-3 and TRBJ1-2, with D possibly TRBD1 on 5 matching bases. CDR1 and CDR2 from the germline V gene are MNHEY and SVGEGT. Deletions cut 8 bases from V and 1 base from J, with 17 bases between. The CDR3 covers 15 residues. The CDR3 sequence is CASHRDSNLNYGYTF. The CDR3 DNA sequence: TGTGCCAGCCATAGGGACTCCAATCTTAACTATGGCTACACCTTC.

This clonotype was recorded at least ten times. The gene calls are TRBV24-1 and TRBJ2-1; no definite D call. Germline V gives CDR1 KGHDR, CDR2 SFDVKD. Trimming cost V 5 bases and J 6 bases, with 19 bases left between them. The CDR3 totals 16 residues. The CDR3, as DNA: TGTGCCACCAGTGGCATGGACCGATCGAGGAGCAATGAGCAGTTCTTC. Translated, it gives CATSGMDRSRSNEQFF.

V usage is TRBV6-1 and J usage is TRBJ2-1; D not certain. CDR3 length equals 8 residues. V was clipped by 6 bases and J by 12 bases, with 3 bases between them. The germline gives CDR1 MNHNS, CDR2 SASEGT. The CDR3 loop is CASSMQFF. Written as DNA, the CDR3 is TGTGCCAGCAGCATGCAGTTCTTC.

This clonotype has just a few counts. This sequence joins TRBV7-3 and TRBJ2-3; D gene unclear. The CDR3 runs 15 residues. The germline V and J ends were trimmed by 1 base and 5 bases, with 13 bases remaining between them. Germline V gene data show CDR1 as SGHTA and CDR2 as FQGTGA. The CDR3 sequence is CASSLSSYYQDTQYF. The CDR3 coding sequence is TGTGCCAGCAGCTTAAGTTCGTACTATCAAGATACGCAGTATTTT.

This clonotype was seen many times. This chain links TRBV28 with TRBJ2-7, with 10 bases identical to TRBD2. The CDR3 is 19 amino acids. Per the germline V gene, CDR1 is MDHEN and CDR2 is SYDVKM. J gave up 7 bases and V 5 bases, and 23 bases lay outside the gene matches. The CDR3 region is CASSHGDRTIIAGGLEQYF. The CDR3 bases are TGTGCCAGCAGTCACGGCGACAGGACGATAATAGCGGGAGGCCTGGAGCAGTACTTC.

This clonotype showed up many times. The chain combines TRBV7-3 with TRBJ2-5; the D gene is possibly TRBD2 (5 bases). Germline CDR1 and CDR2: SGHTA and FQGTGA. The CDR3 totals 13 residues. V was cut by 8 bases and J by 1 base, with 11 bases left in between. This chain's CDR3 is CASSTGFQETQYF. CDR3 coding DNA: TGTGCCAGCTCAACGGGATTCCAAGAGACCCAGTACTTC.

V and J are TRBV7-9 and TRBJ1-6; a weak D match, TRBD1 (5 bases). Germline values: CDR1 SEHNR, CDR2 FQNEAQ (reference sequence). The CDR3 runs to 20 residues. The germline V and J ends were trimmed by 5 bases and 0 bases, with 23 bases remaining between them. In DNA form, the CDR3 reads TGTGCCAGCAGCCCTGGACGGAGGCGGGGGTCAAGCTCCTATAATTCACCCCTCCACTTT. Translating gives CASSPGRRRGSSSYNSPLHF.

This clonotype occurred a few times. The rearrangement links TRBV9 to TRBJ2-1, with D uncertain. Per the germline V gene, CDR1 is SGDLS and CDR2 is YYNGEE. Between the trimmed V and J ends, which lost 0 bases and 6 bases, there was a span of 16 bases. CDR3 length equals 16 residues. The CDR3 nucleotides read TGTGCCAGCAGCGTAGGGCCGGGTCAACCCCTCAATGAGCAGTTCTTC. It specifies CASSVGPGQPLNEQFF.

The table lists this clonotype with many counts. The rearrangement joins TRBV6-1 to TRBJ1-1; weak D call: TRBD1 (6 bases). V was cut by 6 bases and J by 10 bases, with 15 bases left in between. This CDR3 is built from 12 residues. CDR1 and CDR2 from the germline V gene are MNHNS and SASEGT. Here the CDR3 DNA reads TGTGCCAGCAGCCCCGGACAGCCTGGAGCTTTCTTT. It is translated as CASSPGQPGAFF.

Turning to this clonotype: Its ends do not fully match the called genes, so a read error is possible. The rearrangement uses TRBV2 and TRBJ1-1; D possibly corresponds to TRBD1 (5 bases). Germline-derived CDR1 and CDR2 are SNHLY and FYNNEI. The CDR3 contains 17 residues. The DNA for the CDR3 is TGTGCCAGCTTCAAGGGACTTGGCGGGGCTATGAACGCTGAAGCTTTCTTT. Translated: CASFKGLGGAMNAEAFF.

This clonotype has ten or more counts. The rearrangement links TRBV27 to TRBJ1-1; D is unclear. The ends were cut back, 6 bases at V and 8 bases at J, with 22 bases in the middle. Germline CDR1 is MNHEY and CDR2 is SMNVEV (reference sequence). The CDR3 contains 15 residues. For the CDR3, the DNA is TGTGCCAGCAGCCCTTTGGCCCCCATGAATCTCGAAGCTTTCTTT. Translating gives CASSPLAPMNLEAFF.